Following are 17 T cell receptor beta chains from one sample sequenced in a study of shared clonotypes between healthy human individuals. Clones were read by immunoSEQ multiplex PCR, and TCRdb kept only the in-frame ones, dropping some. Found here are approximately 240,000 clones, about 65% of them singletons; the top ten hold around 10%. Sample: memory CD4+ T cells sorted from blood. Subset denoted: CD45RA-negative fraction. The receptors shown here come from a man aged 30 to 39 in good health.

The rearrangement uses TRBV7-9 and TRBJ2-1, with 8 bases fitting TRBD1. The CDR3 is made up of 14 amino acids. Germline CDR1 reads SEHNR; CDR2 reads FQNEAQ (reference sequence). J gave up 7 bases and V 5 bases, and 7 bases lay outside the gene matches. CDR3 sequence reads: CASSKTGGSNEQFF. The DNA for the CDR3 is TGTGCCAGCAGCAAAACAGGGGGTTCGAATGAGCAGTTCTTC.

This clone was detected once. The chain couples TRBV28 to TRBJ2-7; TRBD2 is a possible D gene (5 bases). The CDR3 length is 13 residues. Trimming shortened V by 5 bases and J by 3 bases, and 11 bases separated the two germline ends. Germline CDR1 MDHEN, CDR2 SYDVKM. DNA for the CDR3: TGTGCCAGCAGTCCGGGCGAGGGCTACGAGCAGTACTTC. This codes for CASSPGEGYEQYF.

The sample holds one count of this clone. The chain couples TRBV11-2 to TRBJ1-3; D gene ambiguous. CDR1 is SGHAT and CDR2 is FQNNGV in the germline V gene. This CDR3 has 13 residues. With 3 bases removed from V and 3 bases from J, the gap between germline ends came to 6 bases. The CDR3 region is CASSLSFGNTIYF. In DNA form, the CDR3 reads TGTGCCAGCAGCTTGAGTTTTGGAAACACCATATATTTT. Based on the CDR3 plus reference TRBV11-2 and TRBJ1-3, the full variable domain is EAGVAQSPRYKIIEKRQSVAFWCNPISGHATLYWYQQILGQGPKLLIQFQNNGVVDDSQLPKDRFSAERLKGVDSTLKIQPAKLEDSAVYLCASSLSFGNTIYFGEGSWLTVV.

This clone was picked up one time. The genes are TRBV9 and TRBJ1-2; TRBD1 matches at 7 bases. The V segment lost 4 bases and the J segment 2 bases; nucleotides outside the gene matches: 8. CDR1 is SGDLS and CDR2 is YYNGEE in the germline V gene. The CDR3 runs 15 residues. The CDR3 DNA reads TGTGCCAGCAGCCAGGGGGAGGGCCGGAACTATGGCTACACCTTC. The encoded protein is CASSQGEGRNYGYTF. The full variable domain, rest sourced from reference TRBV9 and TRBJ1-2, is DSGVTQTPKHLITATGQRVTLRCSPRSGDLSVYWYQQSLDQGLQFLIQYYNGEERAKGNILERFSAQQFPDLHSELNLSSLELGDSALYFCASSQGEGRNYGYTFGSGTRLTVV.

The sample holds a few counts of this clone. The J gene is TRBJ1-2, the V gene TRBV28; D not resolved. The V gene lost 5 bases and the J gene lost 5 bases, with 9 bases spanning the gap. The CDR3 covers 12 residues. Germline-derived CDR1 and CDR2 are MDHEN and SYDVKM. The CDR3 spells CASSNDGYGYTF. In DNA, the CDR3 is TGTGCCAGCAGTAACGACGGGTATGGCTACACCTTC.

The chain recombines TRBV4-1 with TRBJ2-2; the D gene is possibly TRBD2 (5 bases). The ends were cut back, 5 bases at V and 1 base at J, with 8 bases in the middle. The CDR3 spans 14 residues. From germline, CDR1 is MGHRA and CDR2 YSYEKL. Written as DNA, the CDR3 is TGCGCCAGCAGCTTTAGCGAGAACACCGGGGAGCTGTTTTTT. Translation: CASSFSENTGELFF.

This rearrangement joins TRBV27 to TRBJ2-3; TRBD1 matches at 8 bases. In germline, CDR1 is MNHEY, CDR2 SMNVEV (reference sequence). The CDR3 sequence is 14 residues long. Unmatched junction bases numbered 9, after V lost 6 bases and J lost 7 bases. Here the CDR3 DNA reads TGTGCCAGCAGGATGACAGGGGCGCCGAATACGCAGTATTTT. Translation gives CASRMTGAPNTQYF.

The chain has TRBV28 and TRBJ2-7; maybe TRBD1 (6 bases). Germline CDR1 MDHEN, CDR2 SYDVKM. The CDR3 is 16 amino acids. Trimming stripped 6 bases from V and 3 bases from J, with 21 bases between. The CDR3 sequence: CASRSTQGTRHYEQYF. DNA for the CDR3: TGTGCCAGCAGATCGACGCAGGGGACCCGCCACTACGAGCAGTACTTC.

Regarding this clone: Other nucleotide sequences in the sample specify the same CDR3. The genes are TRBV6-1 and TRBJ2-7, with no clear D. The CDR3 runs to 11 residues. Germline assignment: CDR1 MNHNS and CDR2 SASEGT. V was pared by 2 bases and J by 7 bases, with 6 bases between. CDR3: CASSEPFEQYF. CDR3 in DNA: TGTGCCAGCAGTGAACCTTTTGAGCAGTACTTC.

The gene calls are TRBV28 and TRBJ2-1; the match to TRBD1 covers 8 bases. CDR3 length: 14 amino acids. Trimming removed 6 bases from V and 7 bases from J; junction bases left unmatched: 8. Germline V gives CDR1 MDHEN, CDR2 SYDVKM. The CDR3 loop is CASSRTGKGNEQFF. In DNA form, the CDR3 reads TGTGCCAGCAGCCGGACAGGGAAGGGAAATGAGCAGTTCTTC.

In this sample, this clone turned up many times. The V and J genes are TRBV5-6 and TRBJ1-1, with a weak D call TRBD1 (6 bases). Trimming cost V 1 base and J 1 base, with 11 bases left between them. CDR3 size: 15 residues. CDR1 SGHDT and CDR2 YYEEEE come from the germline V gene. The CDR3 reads CASSLSYRENTEAFF. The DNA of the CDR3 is TGTGCCAGCAGCTTGTCCTACAGGGAGAACACTGAAGCTTTCTTT.

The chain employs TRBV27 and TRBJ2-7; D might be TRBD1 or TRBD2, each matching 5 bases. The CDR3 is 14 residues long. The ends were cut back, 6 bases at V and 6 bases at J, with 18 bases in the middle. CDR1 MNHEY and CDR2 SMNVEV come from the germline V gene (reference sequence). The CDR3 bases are TGTGCCAGCAGGGTCTGGGTTGGGGCGGGCGAGCAGTACTTC. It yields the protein CASRVWVGAGEQYF.

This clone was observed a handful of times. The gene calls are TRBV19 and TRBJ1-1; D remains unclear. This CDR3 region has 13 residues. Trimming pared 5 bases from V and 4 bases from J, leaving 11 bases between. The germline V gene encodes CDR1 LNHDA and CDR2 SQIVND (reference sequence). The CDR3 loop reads CASSYGWSTEAFF. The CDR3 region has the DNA TGTGCCAGTAGTTATGGTTGGAGCACTGAAGCTTTCTTT.

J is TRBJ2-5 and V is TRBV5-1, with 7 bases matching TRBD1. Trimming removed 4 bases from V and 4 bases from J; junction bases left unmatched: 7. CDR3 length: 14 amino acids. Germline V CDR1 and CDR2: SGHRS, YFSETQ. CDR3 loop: CASSHDREPETQYF. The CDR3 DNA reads TGCGCCAGCAGCCACGACAGGGAGCCAGAGACCCAGTACTTC.

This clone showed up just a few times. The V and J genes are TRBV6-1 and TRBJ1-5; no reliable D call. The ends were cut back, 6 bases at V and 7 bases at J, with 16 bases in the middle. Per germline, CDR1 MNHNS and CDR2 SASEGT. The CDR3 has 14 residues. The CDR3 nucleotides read TGTGCCAGCAGGATCGGCCCCACCAACCAGCCCCAGCATTTT. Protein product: CASRIGPTNQPQHF.

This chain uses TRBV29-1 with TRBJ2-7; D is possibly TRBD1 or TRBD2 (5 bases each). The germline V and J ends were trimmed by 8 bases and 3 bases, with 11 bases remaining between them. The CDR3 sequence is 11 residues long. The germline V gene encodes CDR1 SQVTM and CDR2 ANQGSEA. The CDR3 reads CSIGTVYEQYF. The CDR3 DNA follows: TGCAGCATCGGGACGGTCTACGAGCAGTACTTC.

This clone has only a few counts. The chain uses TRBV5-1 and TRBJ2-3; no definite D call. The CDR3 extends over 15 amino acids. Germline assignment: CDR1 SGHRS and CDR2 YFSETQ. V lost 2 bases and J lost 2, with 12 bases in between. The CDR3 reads CASSLQTADTDTQYF. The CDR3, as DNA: TGCGCCAGCAGCTTACAAACGGCCGACACAGATACGCAGTATTTT.